These 19 T cell receptor beta chains share one sample of origin, sequenced in a study of graft-versus-host responses after intestinal transplantation. The protocol was immunoSEQ multiplex PCR, while the TCRdb copy is restricted to in-frame clones and leaves out a portion. The sample includes around 100,000 clones, 90% to 95% of them seen just once. Antigens for these TCRs are unknown. The sample consisted of unstimulated CD8+ T cells sorted from spleen or lymph node cells, taken before transplant. These receptors came from a human donor who was the organ donor for an intestinal transplant.

This chain joins TRBV5-1 and TRBJ2-5, with TRBD2 identical over 9 bases. The V segment lost 3 bases and the J segment 5 bases; nucleotides outside the gene matches: 8. Per germline, CDR1 SGHRS and CDR2 YFSETQ. The CDR3 is 15 residues long. In nucleotides, the CDR3 is TGCGCCAGCAGCTCCCGATGGGCGGGAGGGGAGACCCAGTACTTC. This gives the protein CASSSRWAGGETQYF.

This rearrangement joins TRBV4-1 to TRBJ2-7; TRBD1 matches at 7 bases. This CDR3 comprises 14 residues. Trimming at V came to 4 bases and at J to 3 bases, leaving 6 bases not matched to a gene. Germline CDR1 is MGHRA and CDR2 is YSYEKL. The CDR3 reads CASSPGQNFYEQYF. CDR3 coding DNA: TGCGCCAGCAGCCCGGGACAGAATTTCTACGAGCAGTACTTC.

The chain combines TRBV5-6 with TRBJ1-1, with D possibly TRBD1 on 6 matching bases. Germline CDR1 SGHDT, CDR2 YYEEEE. The CDR3 contains 16 residues. V was cut by 0 bases and J by 4 bases, with 16 bases left in between. The CDR3: CASSLDREGAGTEAFF. CDR3 nucleotides: TGTGCCAGCAGCTTGGACAGGGAAGGTGCTGGCACTGAAGCTTTCTTT.

This chain uses TRBV28 with TRBJ1-5; weak D call: TRBD1 (5 bases). Deletions cut 5 bases from V and 9 bases from J, with 11 bases between. CDR3 length: 12 residues. Germline loops: CDR1 MDHEN, CDR2 SYDVKM. CDR3 coding DNA: TGTGCCAGCAGTCAGGGCCTAGGGCCCCAGCATTTT. Encoded protein: CASSQGLGPQHF.

Notes on this clone: Other nucleotide sequences in the sample specify the same CDR3. The chain carries TRBV6-5 and TRBJ2-3; D remains ambiguous. The CDR3 covers 13 residues. The V and J ends lost 2 bases and 1 base respectively, with 4 bases between them. Germline CDR1 reads MNHEY; CDR2 reads SVGAGI. The CDR3: CASSYRGTDTQYF. The DNA for the CDR3 is TGTGCCAGCAGTTACAGGGGCACAGATACGCAGTATTTT.

In this sample, this clone turned up once. This sequence joins TRBV6-1 and TRBJ1-1; D is unclear. Germline V gene lookup returns CDR1 MNHNS and CDR2 SASEGT. Deletions cut 2 bases from V and 0 bases from J, with 7 bases between. The length of the CDR3 is 14 residues. CDR3 sequence: CASSEWQLNTEAFF. The CDR3 DNA reads as TGTGCCAGCAGTGAATGGCAGCTGAACACTGAAGCTTTCTTT.

This CDR3 is CASSDGTSGRTDTQYF. The CDR3 DNA reads as TGTGCCAGCAGTGACGGGACTAGCGGCCGCACAGATACGCAGTATTTT. This sequence joins TRBV6-4 and TRBJ2-3; TRBD2 aligns across 11 bases. From germline, CDR1 is MRHNA and CDR2 SNTAGT. This CDR3 region has 16 residues. J gave up 1 base and V 2 bases, and 2 bases lay outside the gene matches.

The chain employs TRBV7-3 and TRBJ2-3, with D unresolved. This CDR3 contains 13 residues. V lost 4 bases and J lost 1, with 6 bases in between. Per the germline V gene, CDR1 is SGHTA and CDR2 is FQGTGA. CDR3 sequence reads: CASSSEGTDTQYF. Here the CDR3 DNA reads TGTGCCAGCAGCTCAGAGGGCACAGATACGCAGTATTTT. The variable domain in full, completed from reference TRBV7-3 and TRBJ2-3, reads GAGVSQTPSNKVTEKGKYVELRCDPISGHTALYWYRQSLGQGPEFLIYFQGTGAADDSGLPNDRFFAVRPEGSVSTLKIQRTERGDSAVYLCASSSEGTDTQYFGPGTRLTVL.

This chain joins TRBV7-2 and TRBJ1-1; tentative D call: TRBD1 (6 bases). Germline V gene lookup returns CDR1 SGHTA and CDR2 FQGNSA. The CDR3 covers 15 residues. Trimming took 3 bases from V and 6 from J, leaving 17 bases between them. CDR3 protein: CASSLRSQGNAEAFF. CDR3 sequence (DNA): TGTGCCAGCAGCTTGCGGTCGCAGGGGAATGCTGAAGCTTTCTTT.

J is TRBJ2-3 and V is TRBV7-7; possibly TRBD2 for D (6 bases). CDR1 is SSHAT and CDR2 is FNYEAQ in the germline V gene (reference sequence). The CDR3 runs 16 residues. With 2 bases removed from V and 2 bases from J, the gap between germline ends came to 14 bases. The CDR3 spells CASSLISAGLTDTQYF. CDR3 in DNA: TGTGCCAGCAGCTTAATTTCGGCGGGGCTCACAGATACGCAGTATTTT. Filled out from reference TRBV7-7 and TRBJ2-3, the complete variable domain reads GAGVSQSPRYKVTKRGQDVTLRCDPISSHATLYWYQQALGQGPEFLTYFNYEAQPDKSGLPSDRFSAERPEGSISTLTIQRTEQRDSAMYRCASSLISAGLTDTQYFGPGTRLTVL.

The chain recombines TRBV19 with TRBJ2-7; D is uncertain. The CDR3 has 13 residues. Germline-derived CDR1 and CDR2 are LNHDA and SQIVND (reference sequence). V gave up 6 bases and J gave up 1 base, with 10 bases separating them. CDR3 in DNA: TGTGCCAGTAGCCCTGGTCCGTCCTACGAGCAGTACTTC. Encoded protein: CASSPGPSYEQYF. Full variable domain (missing parts from reference TRBV19 and TRBJ2-7): DGGITQSPKYLFRKEGQNVTLSCEQNLNHDAMYWYRQDPGQGLRLIYYSQIVNDFQKGDIAEGYSVSREKKESFPLTVTSAQKNPTAFYLCASSPGPSYEQYFGPGTRLTVT.

This chain uses TRBV19 with TRBJ2-6, with D maybe TRBD1 (5 bases). Trimming shortened V by 4 bases and J by 2 bases, and 9 bases separated the two germline ends. The CDR3 covers 15 residues. Per the germline V gene, CDR1 is LNHDA and CDR2 is SQIVND (reference sequence). Written as DNA, the CDR3 is TGTGCCAGTAGTACAGGGTTCGCTGGGGCCAACGTCCTGACTTTC. This gives the protein CASSTGFAGANVLTF.

The chain combines TRBV28 with TRBJ2-7; D uncertain. CDR1 is MDHEN and CDR2 is SYDVKM in the germline V gene. Trimming removed 6 bases from V and 1 base from J, with 10 bases in between. The CDR3 contains 13 residues. CDR3 residues: CASSDGRSYEQYF. Here the CDR3 DNA reads TGTGCCAGCAGCGACGGCCGGTCCTACGAGCAGTACTTC.

The V call is TRBV28, the J call TRBJ1-3; D unclear. V dropped 3 bases and J dropped 4 bases, with 4 bases sitting between them. CDR1 MDHEN and CDR2 SYDVKM come from the germline V gene. The CDR3 extends over 12 amino acids. The CDR3 region has the DNA TGTGCCAGCAGTTTTGGAGGAAACACCATATATTTT. Its protein is CASSFGGNTIYF. The entire variable domain, with the rest obtained from reference TRBV28 and TRBJ1-3, is as follows: DVKVTQSSRYLVKRTGEKVFLECVQDMDHENMFWYRQDPGLGLRLIYFSYDVKMKEKGDIPEGYSVSREKKERFSLILESASTNQTSMYLCASSFGGNTIYFGEGSWLTVV.

This chain uses TRBV15 with TRBJ2-1; TRBD2 aligns across 11 bases. The CDR3 spans 15 residues. Germline CDR1 and CDR2: LNHNV and YYDKDF (reference sequence). V was clipped by 3 bases and J by 4 bases; unmatched bases: 2. CDR3 coding DNA: TGTGCCACCAGCAGCGGGACTAGCGGATACAATGAGCAGTTCTTC. It is translated as CATSSGTSGYNEQFF.

The J gene is TRBJ2-1, the V gene TRBV12-5, with D possibly being TRBD1 or TRBD2 (6 bases each). Germline loops: CDR1 LGHNT, CDR2 FRNRAP. The CDR3 consists of 16 residues. Trimming took 1 base from V and 6 from J, leaving 16 bases between them. CDR3 DNA: TGTGCTAGTGGTTTGGAGGGGGGATCGAGGTTCAATGAGCAGTTCTTC. Encoded protein: CASGLEGGSRFNEQFF.

The chain uses TRBV27 and TRBJ2-6; D gene unclear. The CDR3 consists of 13 residues. Germline CDR1 and CDR2: MNHEY and SMNVEV (reference sequence). With 6 bases removed from V and 3 bases from J, the gap between germline ends came to 6 bases. The CDR3 is CASSSFGANVLTF. In DNA, the CDR3 is TGTGCCAGCAGCTCCTTTGGGGCCAACGTCCTGACTTTC.

This chain links TRBV30 with TRBJ1-1; D gene unclear. Trimming shortened V by 0 bases and J by 0 bases, and 8 bases separated the two germline ends. The germline gives CDR1 GTSNPN, CDR2 SVGIG (reference sequence). The length of the CDR3 is 14 residues. This CDR3 reads CAWSVSSVNTEAFF. In DNA, the CDR3 is TGTGCCTGGAGTGTAAGCAGCGTGAACACTGAAGCTTTCTTT. Drawing the rest from reference TRBV30 and TRBJ1-1, the complete variable domain is SQTIHQWPATLVQPVGSPLSLECTVEGTSNPNLYWYRQAAGRGLQLLFYSVGIGQISSEVPQNLSASRPQDRQFILSSKKLLLSDSGFYLCAWSVSSVNTEAFFGQGTRLTVV.

The chain couples TRBV9 to TRBJ2-1, with 15 bases lining up with TRBD2. The CDR3 is 16 residues long. Unmatched junction bases numbered 4, after V lost 5 bases and J lost 4 bases. Looked up from germline, CDR1 is SGDLS and CDR2 is YYNGEE. The CDR3, as DNA: TGTGCCAGCAGGTGGACTAGCGGGAGGGAATACAATGAGCAGTTCTTC. Protein sequence: CASRWTSGREYNEQFF.